This entry describes one T cell receptor (beta chain). Its antigen is unidentified. Measured with immunoSEQ multiplex PCR; TCRdb has only the in-frame clones, and not every one. Found here are about 89,000 clones, roughly 91% of them singletons; the top ten hold 0.1%. The sample is drawn from a study of graft-versus-host responses after intestinal transplantation. This TCR derives from a human donor who received an intestinal transplant. The input for sequencing was unstimulated CD4+ T cells sorted from spleen or lymph node cells, taken before intestinal transplant.

CDR3 DNA sequence: TGTGCCAGCAGTGAAACAGGGCAGGGCTGGGGAGCTTTCTTT. This gives the protein CASSETGQGWGAFF. The rearrangement joins TRBV25-1 to TRBJ1-1; the D gene is possibly TRBD1 (6 bases). CDR3 length equals 14 residues. Trimming left V 2 bases short and J 10 bases short, with 17 bases between. The V gene's germline CDR1 is MGHDK and CDR2 SYGVNS.